The text below deals with one T cell receptor beta chain. With V trimmed by 0 bases and J by 0 bases, 3 bases remained unmatched. There are 16 residues in the CDR3. In germline, CDR1 is LGHNA, CDR2 YNFKEQ. Cohorts were assigned according to the clinical history that participants reported. The data were obtained in a study of blood T cell repertoires in COVID-19. At the level of the study: PBMCs, B-cell-depleted T cells, or T cells provided the cDNA or gDNA that made up the material.

Original handling: Estimation of nucleated cell counts was performed using reference gene primer amplification. TCRdb's table, derived via immunoSEQ multiplex PCR, lists solely in-frame clones and lacks some. Clone size and the V and J calls come from that table; the DNA yielded D and trimming. Seen here are 150,000 or so clones, roughly 87% observed once, and the top ten hold around 7%. V gene TRBV4-2 combines with J gene TRBJ2-3; 7 bases are shared with TRBD2. The receptor was isolated from a woman aged 45-59 years who had recovered from COVID-19. Sequences were obtained from PBMCs or T cells enriched from blood (not recorded which). CDR3 amino acids: CASSQDRRGSTDTQYF. Here the CDR3 DNA reads TGTGCCAGCAGCCAAGATCGGCGGGGGAGCACAGATACGCAGTATTTT.